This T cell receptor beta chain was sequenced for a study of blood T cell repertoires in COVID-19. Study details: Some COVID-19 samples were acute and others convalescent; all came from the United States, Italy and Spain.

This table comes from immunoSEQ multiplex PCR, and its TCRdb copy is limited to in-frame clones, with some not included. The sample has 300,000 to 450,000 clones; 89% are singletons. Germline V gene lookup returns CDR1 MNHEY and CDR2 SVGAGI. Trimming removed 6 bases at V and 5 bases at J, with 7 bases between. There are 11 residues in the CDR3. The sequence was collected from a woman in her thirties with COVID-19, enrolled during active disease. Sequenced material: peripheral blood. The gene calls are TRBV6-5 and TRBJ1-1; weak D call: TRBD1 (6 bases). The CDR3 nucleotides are TGTGCCAGCAGACAGGGAACTGAAGCTTTCTTT. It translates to CASRQGTEAFF.